This T cell receptor beta chain was sequenced in a study of blood T cell repertoires in COVID-19. The method was immunoSEQ multiplex PCR; TCRdb's version includes in-frame clones alone and lacks a portion of them. The sample carries approximately 230,000 clones, more than 65% recorded once. This clone has a single count. Germline CDR1 is MGHDK and CDR2 is SYGVNS. The CDR3 has 15 amino acids. V was pared by 4 bases and J by 1 base, with 6 bases of the junction left unmatched. The source is a woman in her 40s with active or convalescent COVID-19. This chain joins TRBV25-1 and TRBJ2-7; TRBD1 matches at 8 bases. Sequencing input: peripheral blood. The CDR3 DNA reads TGTGCCAGCAGTGTTGTACGGACAGGGTCCTACGAGCAGTACTTC. The encoded protein is CASSVVRTGSYEQYF.